This T cell receptor beta chain was retrieved from a study of memory CD4+ T cells and cytomegalovirus serostatus. The overall study: This sample comes from healthy Belgian adults, several CMV seropositive, some 22 seronegative.

Study-wide points: CD4+ memory repertoires contained about two fifths of the 164 reported CMV TCRbeta sequences. The CMV-associated TCR signature appears largely within the CD4+ memory repertoire.

Note on this clone: Its antigen is still unknown.

Measured with immunoSEQ multiplex PCR; TCRdb has only the in-frame clones, and not every one. The sample contains roughly 45,000 clones, around 78% of which appear only once. The ends lost 5 bases at V and 11 bases at J; junction bases unmatched: 10. CDR1 is SGHVS, CDR2 FQNEAQ, per germline. This CDR3 is 13 amino acids long. The sort gate was single viable CD3+CD4+CD8-CD45RO+ cells for memory CD4+ T cells. After thawing, CD4+ T cells were positively selected. The gene calls are TRBV7-8 and TRBJ2-3; 7 bases fit TRBD2. Sequenced material: memory CD4+ T cells from blood. The source is an adult in good health and CMV-seronegative. CDR3 protein: CASSPERGHKQYF. CDR3 nucleotides: TGTGCCAGCAGCCCTGAGCGGGGCCACAAGCAGTATTTT.